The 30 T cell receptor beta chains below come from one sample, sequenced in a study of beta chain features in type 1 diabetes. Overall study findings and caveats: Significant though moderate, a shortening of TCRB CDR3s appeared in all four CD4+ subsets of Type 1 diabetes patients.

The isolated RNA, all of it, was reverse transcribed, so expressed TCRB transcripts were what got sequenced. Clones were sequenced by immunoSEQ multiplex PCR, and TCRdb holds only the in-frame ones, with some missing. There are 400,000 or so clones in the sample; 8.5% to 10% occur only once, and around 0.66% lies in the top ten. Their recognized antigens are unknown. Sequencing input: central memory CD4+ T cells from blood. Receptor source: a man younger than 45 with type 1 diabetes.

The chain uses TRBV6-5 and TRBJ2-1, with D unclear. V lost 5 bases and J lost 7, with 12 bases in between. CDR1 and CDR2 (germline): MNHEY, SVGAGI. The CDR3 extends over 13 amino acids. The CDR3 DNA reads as TGTGCCAGCAGTCCCACTATTCAGAATGAGCAGTTCTTC. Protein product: CASSPTIQNEQFF.

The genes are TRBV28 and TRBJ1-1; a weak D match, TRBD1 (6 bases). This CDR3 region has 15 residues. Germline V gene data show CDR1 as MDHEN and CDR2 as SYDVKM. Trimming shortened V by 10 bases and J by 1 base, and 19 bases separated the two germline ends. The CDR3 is CATLPWTARNTEAFF. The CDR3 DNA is TGTGCCACCTTACCGTGGACAGCCAGGAACACTGAAGCTTTCTTT.

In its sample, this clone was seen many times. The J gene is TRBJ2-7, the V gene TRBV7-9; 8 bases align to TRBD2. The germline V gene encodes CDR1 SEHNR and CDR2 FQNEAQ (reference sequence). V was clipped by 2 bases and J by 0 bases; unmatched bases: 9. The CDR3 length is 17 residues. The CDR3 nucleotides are TGTGCCAGCAGCTTAATTTCCACTAGCGGCCGCTCCTACGAGCAGTACTTC. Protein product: CASSLISTSGRSYEQYF.

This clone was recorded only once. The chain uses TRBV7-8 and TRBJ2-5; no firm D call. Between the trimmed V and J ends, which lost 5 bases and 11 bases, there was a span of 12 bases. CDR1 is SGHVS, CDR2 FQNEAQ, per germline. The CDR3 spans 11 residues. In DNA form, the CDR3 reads TGTGCCAGCAGCAAAGCTGTGGAGCAGTACTTC. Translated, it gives CASSKAVEQYF. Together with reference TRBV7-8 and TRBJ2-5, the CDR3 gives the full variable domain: GAGVSQSPRYKVAKRGQDVALRCDPISGHVSLFWYQQALGQGPEFLTYFQNEAQLDKSGLPSDRFFAERPEGSVSTLKIQRTQQEDSAVYLCASSKAVEQYFGPGTRLLVL.

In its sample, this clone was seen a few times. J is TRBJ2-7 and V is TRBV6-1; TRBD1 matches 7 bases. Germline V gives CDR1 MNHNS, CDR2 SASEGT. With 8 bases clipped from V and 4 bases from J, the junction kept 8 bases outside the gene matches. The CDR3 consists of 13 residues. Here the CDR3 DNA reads TGTGCCAGCCGCTCGGGACAGACTTACGAGCAGTACTTC. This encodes CASRSGQTYEQYF.

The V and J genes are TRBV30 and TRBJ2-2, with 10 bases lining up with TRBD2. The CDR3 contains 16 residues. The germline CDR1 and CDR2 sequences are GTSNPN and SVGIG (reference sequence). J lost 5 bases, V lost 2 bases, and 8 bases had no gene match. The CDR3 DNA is TGTGCCTGGAGTCGCACACTAGCGGGATATACCGGGGAGCTGTTTTTT. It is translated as CAWSRTLAGYTGELFF.

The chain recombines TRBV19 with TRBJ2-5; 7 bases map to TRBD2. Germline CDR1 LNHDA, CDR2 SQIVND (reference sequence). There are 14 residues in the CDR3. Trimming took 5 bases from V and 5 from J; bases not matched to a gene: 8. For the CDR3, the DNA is TGTGCCAGTAGTCTTCGTCAGGGAGGGGAGACCCAGTACTTC. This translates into CASSLRQGGETQYF.

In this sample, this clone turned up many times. The chain's CDR3 is CASSQEAGQMNTEAFF. The CDR3 bases are TGTGCCAGCAGCCAAGAAGCGGGACAGATGAACACTGAAGCTTTCTTT. The V and J genes are TRBV14 and TRBJ1-1, with 7 bases lining up with TRBD1. The CDR3 extends over 16 amino acids. V was clipped by 0 bases and J by 0 bases; unmatched bases: 4. Germline lookup yields CDR1 SGHDN and CDR2 FVKESK. Complete variable domain (other parts from reference TRBV14 and TRBJ1-1): EAGVTQFPSHSVIEKGQTVTLRCDPISGHDNLYWYRRVMGKEIKFLLHFVKESKQDESGMPNNRFLAERTGGTYSTLKVQPAELEDSGVYFCASSQEAGQMNTEAFFGQGTRLTVV.

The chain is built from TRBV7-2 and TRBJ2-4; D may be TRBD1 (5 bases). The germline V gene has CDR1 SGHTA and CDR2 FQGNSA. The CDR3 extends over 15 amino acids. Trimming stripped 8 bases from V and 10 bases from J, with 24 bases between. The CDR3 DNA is TGTGCCAGCGGTACCCTAGGGGTGGGCGGAAATATTCAGTACTTC. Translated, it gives CASGTLGVGGNIQYF.

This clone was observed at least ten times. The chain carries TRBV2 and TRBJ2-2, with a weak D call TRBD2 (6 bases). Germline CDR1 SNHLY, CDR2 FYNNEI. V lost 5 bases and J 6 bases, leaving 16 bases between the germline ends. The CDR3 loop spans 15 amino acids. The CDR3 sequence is CASSLGGSGAGELFF. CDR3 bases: TGTGCCAGCAGTCTTGGGGGGAGTGGCGCCGGGGAGCTGTTTTTT.

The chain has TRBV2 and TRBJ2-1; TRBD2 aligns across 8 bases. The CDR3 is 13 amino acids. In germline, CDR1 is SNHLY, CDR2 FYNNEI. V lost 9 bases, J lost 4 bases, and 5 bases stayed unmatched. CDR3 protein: CARAGGPYNEQFF. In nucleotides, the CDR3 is TGTGCCAGGGCGGGAGGTCCATACAATGAGCAGTTCTTC.

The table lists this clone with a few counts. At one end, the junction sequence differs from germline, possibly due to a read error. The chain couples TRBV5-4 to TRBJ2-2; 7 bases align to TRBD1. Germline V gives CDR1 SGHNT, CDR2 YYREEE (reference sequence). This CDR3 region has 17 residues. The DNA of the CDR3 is TGCGCCAGCAGCCAAGTGATTAGGGGGCGAAGCACCGGGGAGCTGTTTTTT. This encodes CASSQVIRGRSTGELFF.

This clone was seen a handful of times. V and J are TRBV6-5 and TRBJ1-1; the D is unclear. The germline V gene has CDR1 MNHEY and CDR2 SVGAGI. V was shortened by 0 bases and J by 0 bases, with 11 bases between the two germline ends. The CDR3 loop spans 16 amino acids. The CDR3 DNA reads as TGTGCCAGCAGTTACTCAGCAATTCGGATGAACACTGAAGCTTTCTTT. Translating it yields CASSYSAIRMNTEAFF.

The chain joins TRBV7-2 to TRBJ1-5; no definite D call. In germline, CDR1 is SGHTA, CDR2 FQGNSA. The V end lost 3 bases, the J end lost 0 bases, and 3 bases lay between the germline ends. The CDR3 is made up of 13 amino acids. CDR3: CASSFNSNQPQHF. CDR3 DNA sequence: TGTGCCAGCAGCTTTAATAGCAATCAGCCCCAGCATTTT. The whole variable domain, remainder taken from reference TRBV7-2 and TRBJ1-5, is GAGVSQSPSNKVTEKGKDVELRCDPISGHTALYWYRQSLGQGLEFLIYFQGNSAPDKSGLPSDRFSAERTGGSVSTLTIQRTQQEDSAVYLCASSFNSNQPQHFGDGTRLSIL.

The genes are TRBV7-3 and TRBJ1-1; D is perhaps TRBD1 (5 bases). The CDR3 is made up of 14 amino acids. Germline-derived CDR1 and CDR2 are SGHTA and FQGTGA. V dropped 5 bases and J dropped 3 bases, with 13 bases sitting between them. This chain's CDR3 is CASSLTPGDTEAFF. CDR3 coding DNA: TGTGCCAGCAGCCTCACGCCGGGGGACACTGAAGCTTTCTTT.

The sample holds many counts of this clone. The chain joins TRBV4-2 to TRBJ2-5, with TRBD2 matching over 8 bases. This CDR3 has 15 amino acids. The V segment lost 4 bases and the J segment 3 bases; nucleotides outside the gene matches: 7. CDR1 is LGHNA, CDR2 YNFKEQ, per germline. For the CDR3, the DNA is TGTGCCAGCAGCCCGGGAGGGGGAGGGGAAGAGACCCAGTACTTC. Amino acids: CASSPGGGGEETQYF.

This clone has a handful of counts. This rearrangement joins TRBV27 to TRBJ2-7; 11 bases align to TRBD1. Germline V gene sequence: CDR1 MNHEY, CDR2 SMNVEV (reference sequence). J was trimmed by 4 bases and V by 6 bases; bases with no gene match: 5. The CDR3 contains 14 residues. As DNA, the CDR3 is TGTGCCAGCAGCGTCCGGGACAGGGGGTACGAGCAGTACTTC. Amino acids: CASSVRDRGYEQYF.

The DNA for the CDR3 is TGTGCCAGCAGCAAAGGAGGGGGAGTGTGGAATGAGCAGTTCTTC. It is translated as CASSKGGGVWNEQFF. This chain joins TRBV21-1 and TRBJ2-1; the DNA was not compared with TRBD1, the D call given in the table. TRBV21-1 represents a pseudogene. The CDR3 spans 15 residues.

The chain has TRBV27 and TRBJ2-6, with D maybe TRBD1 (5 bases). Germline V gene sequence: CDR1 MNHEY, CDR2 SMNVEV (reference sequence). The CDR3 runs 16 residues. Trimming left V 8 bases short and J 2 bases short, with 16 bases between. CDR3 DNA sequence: TGTGCCAGCGCCTTTATGACAGACCCTGGGGCCAACGTCCTGACTTTC. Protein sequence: CASAFMTDPGANVLTF.

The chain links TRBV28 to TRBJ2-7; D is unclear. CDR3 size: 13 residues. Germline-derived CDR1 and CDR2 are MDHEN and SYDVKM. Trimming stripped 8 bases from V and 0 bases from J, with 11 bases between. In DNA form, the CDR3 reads TGTGCCAGCCTCCGGACCGACTCCTACGAGCAGTACTTC. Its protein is CASLRTDSYEQYF.

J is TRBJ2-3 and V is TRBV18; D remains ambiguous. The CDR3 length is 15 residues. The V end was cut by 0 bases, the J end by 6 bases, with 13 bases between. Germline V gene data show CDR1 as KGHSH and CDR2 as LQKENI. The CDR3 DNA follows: TGTGCCAGCTCACCACCGGTTAGAGCTGGCGATACGCAGTATTTT. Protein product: CASSPPVRAGDTQYF.

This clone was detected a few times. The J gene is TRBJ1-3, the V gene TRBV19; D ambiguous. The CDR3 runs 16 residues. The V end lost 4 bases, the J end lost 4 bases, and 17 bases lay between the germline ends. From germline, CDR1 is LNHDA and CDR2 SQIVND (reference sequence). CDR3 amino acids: CASSKSSPGSGNTIYF. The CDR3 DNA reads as TGTGCCAGTAGTAAATCGAGCCCCGGGTCCGGAAACACCATATATTTT. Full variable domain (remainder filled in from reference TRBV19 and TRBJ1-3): DGGITQSPKYLFRKEGQNVTLSCEQNLNHDAMYWYRQDPGQGLRLIYYSQIVNDFQKGDIAEGYSVSREKKESFPLTVTSAQKNPTAFYLCASSKSSPGSGNTIYFGEGSWLTVV.

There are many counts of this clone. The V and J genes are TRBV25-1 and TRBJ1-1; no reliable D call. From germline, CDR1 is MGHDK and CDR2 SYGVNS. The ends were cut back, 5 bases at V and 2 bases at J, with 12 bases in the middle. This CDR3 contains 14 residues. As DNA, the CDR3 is TGTGCCAGCAGTCAGGTGGGCGCAAACACTGAAGCTTTCTTT. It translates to CASSQVGANTEAFF.

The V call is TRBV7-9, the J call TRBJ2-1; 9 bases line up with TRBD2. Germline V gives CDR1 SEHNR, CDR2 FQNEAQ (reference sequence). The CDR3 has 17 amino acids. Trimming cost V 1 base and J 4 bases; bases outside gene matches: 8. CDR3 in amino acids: CASSLGSTSGMYNEQFF. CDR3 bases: TGTGCCAGCAGCTTAGGGTCGACTAGCGGTATGTACAATGAGCAGTTCTTC. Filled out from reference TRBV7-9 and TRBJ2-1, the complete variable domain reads DTGVSQNPRHKITKRGQNVTFRCDPISEHNRLYWYRQTLGQGPEFLTYFQNEAQLEKSRLLSDRFSAERPKGSFSTLEIQRTEQGDSAMYLCASSLGSTSGMYNEQFFGPGTRLTVL.

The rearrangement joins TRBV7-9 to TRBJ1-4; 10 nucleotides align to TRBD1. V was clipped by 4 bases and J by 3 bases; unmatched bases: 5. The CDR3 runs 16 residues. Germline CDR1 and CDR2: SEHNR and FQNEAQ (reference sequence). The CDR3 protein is CASSSDRGHANEKLFF. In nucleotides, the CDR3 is TGTGCCAGCAGCTCCGACAGGGGGCATGCTAATGAAAAACTGTTTTTT.

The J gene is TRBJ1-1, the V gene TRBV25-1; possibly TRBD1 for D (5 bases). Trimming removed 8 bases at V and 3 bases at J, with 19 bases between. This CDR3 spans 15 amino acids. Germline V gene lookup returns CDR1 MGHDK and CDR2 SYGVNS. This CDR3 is CASSDSGQGDTEAFF. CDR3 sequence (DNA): TGTGCCAGCTCTGACTCGGGGCAGGGCGACACTGAAGCTTTCTTT.

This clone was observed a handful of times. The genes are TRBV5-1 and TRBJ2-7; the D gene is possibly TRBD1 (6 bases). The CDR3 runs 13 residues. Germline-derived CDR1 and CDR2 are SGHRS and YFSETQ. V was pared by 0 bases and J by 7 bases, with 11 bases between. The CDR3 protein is CASSLVQGMEQYF. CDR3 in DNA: TGCGCCAGCAGCTTGGTACAGGGTATGGAGCAGTACTTC.

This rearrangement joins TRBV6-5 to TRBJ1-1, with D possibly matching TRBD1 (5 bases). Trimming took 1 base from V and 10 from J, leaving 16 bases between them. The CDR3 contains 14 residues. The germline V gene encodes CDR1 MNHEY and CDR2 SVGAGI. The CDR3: CASSYLSGQGGAFF. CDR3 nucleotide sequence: TGTGCCAGCAGTTACTTATCAGGGCAGGGAGGAGCTTTCTTT.

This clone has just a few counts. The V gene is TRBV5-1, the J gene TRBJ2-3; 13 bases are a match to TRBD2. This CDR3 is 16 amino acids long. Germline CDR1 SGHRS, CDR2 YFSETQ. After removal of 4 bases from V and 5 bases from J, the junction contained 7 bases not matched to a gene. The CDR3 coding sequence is TGCGCCAGCAGCCTAACTAGCGGGAGGGCCGGAGATACGCAGTATTTT. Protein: CASSLTSGRAGDTQYF. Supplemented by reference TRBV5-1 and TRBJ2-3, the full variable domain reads KAGVTQTPRYLIKTRGQQVTLSCSPISGHRSVSWYQQTPGQGLQFLFEYFSETQRNKGNFPGRFSGRQFSNSRSEMNVSTLELGDSALYLCASSLTSGRAGDTQYFGPGTRLTVL.

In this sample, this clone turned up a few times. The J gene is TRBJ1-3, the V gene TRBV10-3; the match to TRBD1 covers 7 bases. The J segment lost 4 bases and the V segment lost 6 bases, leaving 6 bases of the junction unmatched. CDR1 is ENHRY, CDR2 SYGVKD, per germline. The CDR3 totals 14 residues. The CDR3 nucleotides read TGTGCCATCAGGGGAGGGGGCAGCGGAAACACCATATATTTT. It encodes CAIRGGGSGNTIYF.